The rows below give T cell receptor beta chains drawn from one sample of a study of T cell repertoires in cytomegalovirus infection. Using its own MiXCR run on the reads, TCRdb lists one record per CDR3 protein. The sample has hundreds of thousands of distinct CDR3 sequences, approximately 30% seen once. These TCRs' antigens remain unknown. The input for sequencing was cultured CD8+ T cells from PBMCs, taken from culture after CMV antigen stimulation. All receptors come from a human donor in good health (CMV status not recorded). Some clones in this sample may be carry-over from other donors' samples. CDR3s include the opening cysteine and the closing phenylalanine or tryptophan. A D gene is named only where the DNA matches it firmly. Size is omitted from some rows. Given values are once, few, many or a class for expanded clones.

j_call clone_size d_call v_call cdr3_nt cdr3_aa
TRBJ1-5 - - TRBV7-2 TGTGTCAGCAGCTTAGGAGGGTATAGCAATCAGCCCCAGCATTTT CVSSLGGYSNQPQHF
TRBJ1-1 few - TRBV6-1 TGTGCCAGCAGTGAAGTGGCAGGGAGAGGTACTGAAGCTTTCTTT CASSEVAGRGTEAFF
TRBJ2-6 - - TRBV6-1 TGTGCCAGCAGTGAAGAGTGGGCAGTTTCTGGGGCCAACGTCCTGACTTTC CASSEEWAVSGANVLTF
TRBJ1-1 - - TRBV29-1 TGCAGCGTTGAAGACGGCGTCGGCGGTGAAGCTTTCTTT CSVEDGVGGEAFF
TRBJ1-1 few - TRBV6-2/TRBV6-3 TGTGCCAGCAGATATGGACATCCCGGGACGACTGAAGCTTTCTTT CASRYGHPGTTEAFF
TRBJ1-1 few - TRBV6-1 TGTACGCTAAGACAGGCCCATAACACTGAAGCTTTCTTT CTLRQAHNTEAFF
TRBJ1-4 - TRBD1 TRBV7-9 TGTGCCAGCAGCGACCCGGGACAGGGAATATTGAAACTGTTTTTT CASSDPGQGILKLFF
TRBJ2-3 many - TRBV7-2 TGTGCCAGCAGCTTAGTCGGGTCTAGCACAGATACGCAGTATTTT CASSLVGSSTDTQYF
TRBJ2-7 - - TRBV6-6 TGTGCCAGCAGTGACCCTAGCGTAGGTTTGAGTAACGAGCAGTACTTC CASSDPSVGLSNEQYF
TRBJ2-1 - - TRBV5-8 TGTGCCAGCAGCTTGGTTTTGGGCTACAATGAGCAGTTCTTC CASSLVLGYNEQFF
TRBJ1-2 many - TRBV27 TGTGCCAGCAGTTTATCCGGGGGGAGAGGGGGCTACACCTTC CASSLSGGRGGYTF
TRBJ2-3 - - TRBV7-3 TGTGCCAGCAGCTTAGATAATACGCAGTATTTT CASSLDNTQYF
TRBJ2-1 few TRBD2 TRBV7-6 TGTGCCAGCAGCCTTAACGGGCGTAGCGGGGGGCCAACTAACAATGAGCAGTTCTTC CASSLNGRSGGPTNNEQFF
TRBJ2-6 many TRBD1 TRBV28 TGTGCCAGCAGTGGACAGGGCTCTGGGGCCAACGTCCTGACTTTC CASSGQGSGANVLTF
TRBJ1-4 - - TRBV12-3/TRBV12-4 TGTGCCAGCAGTTTAGAAGTTTGGGCAACTAATGAAAAACTGTTTTTT CASSLEVWATNEKLFF
TRBJ1-2 few TRBD1 TRBV12-3/TRBV12-4 TGTGCCAGCAGTTTACGACAGGGGGCGCCTGGCTACACCTTC CASSLRQGAPGYTF
TRBJ2-6 - - TRBV29-1 TGCAGCGTTGATGGTGGTCAGGGCTCTGGGGCCAACGTCCTGACTTTC CSVDGGQGSGANVLTF
TRBJ1-5 - - TRBV7-2 TGTGCCAGCAGCATGAGCGTGGGGAGCAATCAGCCCCAGCATTTT CASSMSVGSNQPQHF
TRBJ2-1 many - TRBV7-2 TGTGCCAGCAGCTCCGGACCCTACTCAAACAATGAGCAGTTCTTC CASSSGPYSNNEQFF
TRBJ2-1 few - TRBV7-9 TGTGCCAGCAGCTTAATAGCTAGAAGGGGTGAGCAGTTCTTC CASSLIARRGEQFF
TRBJ1-2 few - TRBV7-9 TGTGCCAGCCGAGGGTCGGGAGGCTACACCTTC CASRGSGGYTF
TRBJ1-2 - - TRBV5-1 TGCGCCAGCAGCTTGGCCGGGGGGGCCGATGGCTACACCTTC CASSLAGGADGYTF
TRBJ2-5 - - TRBV6-1 TGTGCCAGCAGTGAAGTCGACAGGAGGCGAGAGACCCAGAACTTC CASSEVDRRRETQNF
TRBJ1-2 - - TRBV25-1 TGTGCCAGCAGTGACGGCACACACTATGGCTACACCTTC CASSDGTHYGYTF
TRBJ1-4 few TRBD1 TRBV14 TGTGCCAGCAGCCCCGGGACAGGGAGGAGTGCTCCGGATGAAAAACTGTTTTTT CASSPGTGRSAPDEKLFF
TRBJ1-2 few - TRBV7-6 TGTGCCAGCAGCTTAGTCGAAAGGGGCTACACCTTC CASSLVERGYTF
TRBJ1-2 many - TRBV7-9 TGTGCCAGCAGCTCACCTAGGGGGGAATGGAGCGCCTATGGCTACACCTTC CASSSPRGEWSAYGYTF
TRBJ2-7 few - TRBV12-5 TGTGCTAGTGGTTTGGGCAGCGACGAGCAGTACTTC CASGLGSDEQYF
TRBJ1-1 few TRBD1 TRBV20-1 TGCAGTGCTAGAGAAGACAGGGGGAACACTGAAGCTTTCTTT CSAREDRGNTEAFF
TRBJ1-4 - - TRBV6-5 TGTGCCAGCAGTTACTCCGGCAGGGGCGGTGAAAAACTGTTTTTT CASSYSGRGGEKLFF
TRBJ1-1 many - TRBV7-2 TGTGCCAGCAGCTTAAAGGACAGTGGGGTGAACACTGAAGCTTTCTTT CASSLKDSGVNTEAFF
TRBJ2-2 - TRBD2 TRBV11-2 TGTGCCAGCAGCCCACCACATGGGGGGGGTACCGGGGAGCTGTTTTTT CASSPPHGGGTGELFF
TRBJ1-5 few - TRBV24-1 TGTGCCACCAGTGCGCAGCATAGCAATCAGCCCCAGCATTTT CATSAQHSNQPQHF
TRBJ1-1 few - TRBV9 TGTGCCAGCAGCGTAGCGGGTCGGAACACTGAAGCTTTCTTT CASSVAGRNTEAFF
TRBJ2-7 - - TRBV14 TGTGCCAGCAGCCAAGATACCGCCAGGCAATACGAGCAGTACTTC CASSQDTARQYEQYF
TRBJ2-5 - - TRBV27 TGTGCCAGCATGGGCAGGCCCCAAGAGACCCAGTACTTC CASMGRPQETQYF
TRBJ2-3 - TRBD1 TRBV27 TGTGCCAGCAGTAATCCCGGGACAGGCACAGATACGCAGTATTTT CASSNPGTGTDTQYF
TRBJ2-5 few - TRBV24-1 TGTGCCACCAGTGATTTTGACAGCCCAGGGGAGACCCAGTACTTC CATSDFDSPGETQYF
TRBJ2-1 - - TRBV19 TGTGCCAGTAGTATACTCTCTACCTACAATGAGCAGTTCTTC CASSILSTYNEQFF
TRBJ2-1 - TRBD2 TRBV13 TGTGCCAGCAGCGGGAGGAGGCTAGCGGCTAAATACAATGAGCAGTTCTTC CASSGRRLAAKYNEQFF
TRBJ1-2 - TRBD1 TRBV28 TGTGCCAGCAGTTCCCTCTCCAGGGGGCGAAGCTACACCTTC CASSSLSRGRSYTF
TRBJ2-3 - - TRBV7-9 TGTGCCAGCAGCTTAGGAGGGTACGGGAGCACAGATACGCAGTATTTT CASSLGGYGSTDTQYF
TRBJ2-5 medium-sized TRBD1 TRBV7-2 TGTGCCAGCAGCTTTAGATTAACAGGGGCAGGCGAGACCCAGTACTTC CASSFRLTGAGETQYF
TRBJ2-1 - TRBD2 TRBV7-9 TGTGCCAGCAGGATGGGCCTAGCGGGGGGGCCCTACAATGAGCAGTTCTTC CASRMGLAGGPYNEQFF
TRBJ1-5 many TRBD1 TRBV12-3/TRBV12-4 TGTGCCAGCAGTCTCAATCCGGGACAGTATAGCAATCAGCCCCAGCATTTT CASSLNPGQYSNQPQHF
TRBJ1-2 few - TRBV7-2 TGTGCCAGCAGCTACGTTAACTATGGCTACACCTTC CASSYVNYGYTF
TRBJ1-1 - TRBD1 TRBV9 TGTGCCAGCAGTGACAGGGGGCTTATGAACACTGAAGCTTTCTTT CASSDRGLMNTEAFF
TRBJ1-4 few - TRBV5-8 TGTGCCAGCAGCCCCTTGGGGGAGTGGGGTGAAAAACTGTTTTTT CASSPLGEWGEKLFF
TRBJ1-6 many - TRBV4-2 TGTGCCAGCAGCCAAGATCCCAGGCGCTATAATTCACCCCTCCACTTT CASSQDPRRYNSPLHF
TRBJ1-2 - - TRBV3-1 TGTGCCAGCAGCCAAGGCTTGGACTATGGCTACACCTTC CASSQGLDYGYTF
TRBJ2-1 few TRBD1 TRBV7-6 TGTGCCAGCAGCTGGCGACAGGGGGAGGACAATGAGCAGTTCTTC CASSWRQGEDNEQFF
TRBJ2-3 many - TRBV7-2 TGTGCCAGCAGCTTAACTTACCCCTTTTCCCCCAGCACAGATACGCAGTATTTT CASSLTYPFSPSTDTQYF
TRBJ2-7 - - TRBV14 TGTGCCAGCAGCCAACGCCCGTTGGGGGCCGGTTACGAGCAGTACTTC CASSQRPLGAGYEQYF
TRBJ1-2 - TRBD1 TRBV12-3/TRBV12-4 TGTGCCAGCATTACGACAGGGAGGGGCTACACCTTC CASITTGRGYTF
TRBJ2-2 - - TRBV27 TGTGCCAGCAGTTTAGTCAGGGAGTACGGGGAGCTGTTTTTT CASSLVREYGELFF
TRBJ1-5 many - TRBV7-9 TGTGCCAGCAGCCTAACCGGGGGGCCAGGCCAGCCCCAGCATTTT CASSLTGGPGQPQHF
TRBJ2-1 once - TRBV29-1 TGCAGCGTTGACGTGAACTACAATGAGCAGTTCTTC CSVDVNYNEQFF
TRBJ2-1 - TRBD1 TRBV7-9 TGTGCCAGCAGCCCTGGGACAGGGGAAGGTGGTGAGCAGTTCTTC CASSPGTGEGGEQFF
TRBJ2-4 few - TRBV5-6 TGTGCCAGCAGCTTGTCAGCGTTAGCCAAAAACATTCAGTACTTC CASSLSALAKNIQYF